This T cell receptor beta chain was obtained from a study of control samples from healthy donors and cancer patients. TCRdb's table, derived via immunoSEQ multiplex PCR, lists solely in-frame clones and lacks some. The table records about 86,000 clones, roughly nine tenths of them present only once. Sequenced sample: PBMCs. The source is a woman in her forties or fifties with colorectal cancer.

DNA for the CDR3: TGCGCCAGCAGTTCAGGGGAGGACTATGGCTACACCTTC. Its translation: CASSSGEDYGYTF. The chain employs TRBV10-2 and TRBJ1-2; D perhaps matches TRBD1 (6 bases). Trimming stripped 5 bases from V and 3 bases from J, with 10 bases between. The CDR3 consists of 13 residues. Germline CDR1 WSHSY, CDR2 SAAADI.